This passage covers 2 T cell receptor beta chains from one sample sequenced in a study of OX40 agonist ivuxolimab in advanced cancers. Preparation of the library involved the immunoSEQ multiplex PCR assay. TCRdb took this table from immuneACCESS and kept in-frame rearrangements with V and J called. Such tables lack part of the clones; where checked against another copy, unresolved V genes explain under half of the gap, and the rest is unexplained. Across this sample there are approximately 70,000 clones, with more than 75% seen only once. The biggest ten clones account for about 6.9% of the sample. Sequences were derived from CD4+ or CD8+ T cells sorted from blood, sampled in a trial of the OX40 agonist ivuxolimab. These TCRs come from an adult with an advanced solid tumor such as melanoma, head and neck, liver or kidney cancer.

V usage is TRBV4-1 and J usage is TRBJ2-3; 11 nucleotides line up with TRBD2. The CDR3 has 22 amino acids. The trim removed 1 base at V and 7 bases at J, leaving 25 bases unmatched. CDR1 is MGHRA, CDR2 YSYEKL, per germline. The CDR3 loop reads CASSQGLAGGIQLSRRVYTQYF. DNA for the CDR3: TGCGCCAGCAGCCAAGGGCTAGCGGGAGGAATACAGCTAAGCCGGAGAGTTTATACGCAGTATTTT.

The chain uses TRBV13 and TRBJ2-7, with 11 bases identical to TRBD2. V gave up 4 bases and J gave up 5 bases; unmatched junction bases: 10. The CDR3 consists of 16 residues. Germline assignment: CDR1 PRHDT and CDR2 FYEKMQ (reference sequence). Here the CDR3 reads CASSWIAGGLSNEQYF. CDR3 DNA: TGTGCCAGCAGCTGGATAGCGGGGGGGCTCTCGAACGAGCAGTACTTC.